The T cell receptor (beta chain) under discussion was sequenced for a study of human T cells and chemical hapten exposure. Study-wide background: DPC at 2% was the sensitizing agent, placed on 2 cm by 2 cm of upper inner arm skin. During the approximately 25-week study period, patients had diphenylcyclopropenone applied to the scalp every week.

The time point: pre-sensitization, week 0. Noted treatment: therapeutic diphenylcyclopropenone sensitization with weekly scalp DPC. Unfractionated whole blood yielded the extracted total RNA. One entry per CDR3 protein results from TCRdb running MiXCR on the RACE reads. The data show 100,000 to 150,000 distinct CDR3 sequences, with approximately 13% seen just once and 2.8% held by the top ten. This clonotype was detected a few times. What it binds is not known. Study observations and caveats: Positive correlation was observed between PT1 expanded TCR counts and patch test score.

The CDR3 runs 16 residues. CDR1 is SGHTA, CDR2 FQGNSA, per germline. V gave up 1 base and J gave up 1 base, with 11 bases separating them. The TCR was taken from a woman in her late teens or twenties with alopecia areata. Some clones in this sample may be carry-over from other donors' samples. The chain uses TRBV7-2 and TRBJ2-4; perhaps TRBD2 as D (7 bases). Sequencing was performed on whole blood, taken in connection with sensitization to the hapten diphenylcyclopropenone (DPC). The CDR3 here is CASSLEGGPAKNIQYF. The CDR3 DNA sequence: TGTGCCAGCAGCTTAGAGGGGGGGCCCGCCAAAAACATTCAGTACTTC.